Each of the 22 T cell receptor beta chains below was sequenced from the same sample in a study of blood T cell repertoires in COVID-19. The repertoire was sequenced with immunoSEQ multiplex PCR; TCRdb's copy has only in-frame clones and lacks some. The sample yields roughly 160,000 clones, about 84% seen once. The source material was PBMCs or T cells enriched from blood (not recorded which). Every receptor here comes from a woman aged 40-49 years with acute COVID-19.

CDR3 bases: TGCGCCAGCAGCTTGGATCCTAGCGCGGATACGCAGTATTTT. Amino acid sequence: CASSLDPSADTQYF. The chain recombines TRBV5-1 with TRBJ2-3, with D maybe TRBD2 (6 bases). The ends were cut back, 0 bases at V and 6 bases at J, with 11 bases in the middle. The CDR3 totals 14 residues. Germline CDR1 SGHRS, CDR2 YFSETQ.

V and J are TRBV7-9 and TRBJ1-4; 9 nucleotides match TRBD1. There are 15 residues in the CDR3. Germline CDR1 reads SEHNR; CDR2 reads FQNEAQ (reference sequence). Trimming cost V 3 bases and J 4 bases; bases outside gene matches: 3. Here the CDR3 reads CASSFMTGGNEKLFF. Written as DNA, the CDR3 is TGTGCCAGCAGCTTCATGACAGGGGGTAATGAAAAACTGTTTTTT.

The CDR3 DNA reads TGCGCCAGCAGCCAAGATGGACAACGTGGAAACACCATATATTTT. Amino acid sequence: CASSQDGQRGNTIYF. The chain uses TRBV4-1 and TRBJ1-3; the D gene is possibly TRBD1 (5 bases). The CDR3 has 15 residues. Trimming left V 0 bases short and J 3 bases short, with 9 bases between. Germline V lookup: CDR1 MGHRA, CDR2 YSYEKL.

The chain employs TRBV4-1 and TRBJ1-1; a weak D match, TRBD1 (5 bases). The CDR3 contains 15 residues. From germline, CDR1 is MGHRA and CDR2 YSYEKL. V dropped 3 bases and J dropped 3 bases, with 14 bases sitting between them. For the CDR3, the DNA is TGCGCCAGCAGCCAGGACCGACAGTCTTACACTGAAGCTTTCTTT. As protein: CASSQDRQSYTEAFF.

The rearrangement links TRBV28 to TRBJ1-2; TRBD1 might be the D (5 bases). The CDR3 totals 15 residues. Trimming pared 5 bases from V and 6 bases from J, leaving 19 bases between. The germline gives CDR1 MDHEN, CDR2 SYDVKM. The CDR3 region is CASSPPGGVENGYTF. CDR3 in DNA: TGTGCCAGCAGTCCCCCCGGAGGGGTTGAGAATGGCTACACCTTC.

The chain employs TRBV28 and TRBJ1-2; 8 bases match TRBD1. This CDR3 comprises 15 residues. From germline, CDR1 is MDHEN and CDR2 SYDVKM. V lost 6 bases, J lost 4 bases, and 10 bases stayed unmatched. CDR3 DNA: TGTGCCAGCAGCTACCTCAGGGGGCGAGGCTATGGCTACACCTTC. Amino acid sequence: CASSYLRGRGYGYTF.

The V gene is TRBV4-1, the J gene TRBJ1-2; D is undetermined. The V end lost 2 bases, the J end lost 4 bases, and 11 bases lay between the germline ends. This CDR3 has 14 amino acids. CDR1 MGHRA and CDR2 YSYEKL come from the germline V gene. CDR3: CASSQTRYTYGYTF. The CDR3 DNA is TGCGCCAGCAGCCAAACCAGATACACCTATGGCTACACCTTC.

The chain links TRBV19 to TRBJ2-3; 10 positions match TRBD2. The CDR3 consists of 16 residues. Germline V gene lookup returns CDR1 LNHDA and CDR2 SQIVND (reference sequence). The V gene end was trimmed by 4 bases and the J gene end by 2 bases; junction bases not matched to a gene: 6. The CDR3: CASSKLAGMNTDTQYF. The CDR3 coding sequence is TGTGCCAGTAGTAAACTAGCGGGAATGAACACAGATACGCAGTATTTT.

Details on this clone: Germline is not matched at one junction end, which may reflect a read error. The chain combines TRBV7-9 with TRBJ1-1; D is perhaps TRBD1 (6 bases). This CDR3 spans 14 amino acids. The V gene's germline CDR1 is SEHNR and CDR2 FQNEAQ (reference sequence). The CDR3 DNA is TGTGCCAGCACCTTAGCTGGGGGCCCAGGATTAGCTTTCTTT. It specifies CASTLAGGPGLAFF.

The chain joins TRBV11-3 to TRBJ2-1, with 9 bases lining up with TRBD2. CDR3 length: 16 residues. Per the germline V gene, CDR1 is SGHNT and CDR2 is YENEEA. Trimming removed 1 base from V and 7 bases from J; junction bases left unmatched: 8. The CDR3 loop is CASSLVGGRAQNEQFF. CDR3 bases: TGTGCCAGCAGCTTAGTTGGCGGGAGGGCCCAGAATGAGCAGTTCTTC.

The chain recombines TRBV18 with TRBJ1-2; D gene ambiguous. Germline CDR1 and CDR2: KGHSH and LQKENI. This CDR3 is built from 16 residues. The V end lost 2 bases, the J end lost 2 bases, and 15 bases lay between the germline ends. CDR3 DNA sequence: TGTGCCAGCTCACCATTGTTGCTAGGATCAAACTATGGCTACACCTTC. Amino acid sequence: CASSPLLLGSNYGYTF.

The gene calls are TRBV9 and TRBJ2-2; 7 nucleotides match TRBD1. The germline V gene encodes CDR1 SGDLS and CDR2 YYNGEE. V trimming: 4 bases; J trimming: 8 bases; junction bases outside the gene matches: 8. CDR3 size: 14 residues. The CDR3 DNA is TGTGCCAGCAGCCTTCGACAGGGCGGGGGGGAGCTGTTTTTT. Amino acids: CASSLRQGGGELFF.

This chain uses TRBV6-5 with TRBJ2-5; 8 nucleotides align to TRBD1. The CDR3 covers 14 residues. Germline V gives CDR1 MNHEY, CDR2 SVGAGI. Trimming took 7 bases from V and 2 from J; bases not matched to a gene: 6. CDR3 in DNA: TGTGCCAGCACTTGGACAGGGATACAAGAGACCCAGTACTTC. It translates to CASTWTGIQETQYF.

The sample holds a few counts of this clone. The rearrangement joins TRBV18 to TRBJ2-1; TRBD2 agrees at 10 bases. Germline values: CDR1 KGHSH, CDR2 LQKENI. This CDR3 has 18 residues. The V segment lost 2 bases and the J segment 8 bases; nucleotides outside the gene matches: 15. Here the CDR3 reads CASSPKMSASGSSYEQFF. The CDR3 DNA sequence: TGTGCCAGCTCACCAAAGATGAGCGCTAGCGGGAGTAGTTATGAGCAGTTCTTC.

A word on this clone: A much larger clone lies a single base off, so this may be a read error. J is TRBJ1-2 and V is TRBV7-2, with 8 bases matching TRBD1. The V gene's germline CDR1 is SGHTA and CDR2 FQGNSA. The CDR3 runs to 13 residues. The trim removed 6 bases at V and 4 bases at J, leaving 4 bases unmatched. The CDR3 bases are TGTGCCAGCAGTTCGGACAGGGTCTATGGCTACACCTTC. Protein product: CASSSDRVYGYTF.

The chain has TRBV2 and TRBJ2-7, with D possibly matching TRBD1 (6 bases). CDR3 size: 12 residues. From germline, CDR1 is SNHLY and CDR2 FYNNEI. The germline V and J ends were trimmed by 6 bases and 3 bases, with 9 bases remaining between them. Written as DNA, the CDR3 is TGTGCCAGCAGCGAGACAGGCTACGAGCAGTACTTC. Its translation: CASSETGYEQYF.

This clone was observed a handful of times. The V gene is TRBV6-5, the J gene TRBJ2-2; D is undetermined. The germline CDR1 and CDR2 sequences are MNHEY and SVGAGI. The CDR3 covers 14 residues. V was clipped by 2 bases and J by 5 bases, with 9 bases between them. DNA for the CDR3: TGTGCCAGCAGTTACGCCCAACGGACCGGGGAGCTGTTTTTT. Amino acid sequence: CASSYAQRTGELFF.

The V call is TRBV5-1, the J call TRBJ2-2; D possibly corresponds to TRBD1 (6 bases). Per germline, CDR1 SGHRS and CDR2 YFSETQ. V lost 4 bases, J lost 5 bases, and 12 bases lay in between. The CDR3 spans 14 residues. CDR3 nucleotide sequence: TGCGCCAGCAGCGATCTGAGGGGGACCGGGGAGCTGTTTTTT. Protein: CASSDLRGTGELFF. The full variable domain, with the rest looked up from reference TRBV5-1 and TRBJ2-2, is KAGVTQTPRYLIKTRGQQVTLSCSPISGHRSVSWYQQTPGQGLQFLFEYFSETQRNKGNFPGRFSGRQFSNSRSEMNVSTLELGDSALYLCASSDLRGTGELFFGEGSRLTVL.

The J gene is TRBJ2-2, the V gene TRBV5-1; 8 bases map to TRBD1. J gave up 5 bases and V 2 bases, and 8 bases lay outside the gene matches. In germline, CDR1 is SGHRS, CDR2 YFSETQ. This CDR3 contains 16 residues. CDR3 sequence (DNA): TGCGCCAGCAGCTTAACAGGGGGGCAAACTACCGGGGAGCTGTTTTTT. Translated: CASSLTGGQTTGELFF. Combining the CDR3 with reference TRBV5-1 and TRBJ2-2 gives the whole variable domain KAGVTQTPRYLIKTRGQQVTLSCSPISGHRSVSWYQQTPGQGLQFLFEYFSETQRNKGNFPGRFSGRQFSNSRSEMNVSTLELGDSALYLCASSLTGGQTTGELFFGEGSRLTVL.

The rearrangement uses TRBV19 and TRBJ2-1; maybe TRBD2 (6 bases). CDR1 is LNHDA, CDR2 SQIVND, per germline (reference sequence). The V gene lost 2 bases and the J gene lost 8 bases, with 10 bases spanning the gap. This CDR3 contains 13 residues. This CDR3 reads CASSITSWDEQFF. The CDR3 DNA reads as TGTGCCAGTAGTATAACTAGCTGGGATGAGCAGTTCTTC.

J is TRBJ1-2 and V is TRBV18, with 10 bases lining up with TRBD1. Per germline, CDR1 KGHSH and CDR2 LQKENI. This CDR3 is built from 15 residues. Trimming took 3 bases from V and 4 from J; bases not matched to a gene: 5. The CDR3 region has the DNA TGTGCCAGCTCACCCATGGGGACAGGGGCCTATGGCTACACCTTC. Translating gives CASSPMGTGAYGYTF.

This rearrangement joins TRBV20-1 to TRBJ1-2, with no clear D. CDR1 is DFQATT and CDR2 is SNEGSKA in the germline V gene (reference sequence). This CDR3 has 12 amino acids. V lost 3 bases and J lost 2, with 7 bases in between. The CDR3 protein is CSASWENYGYTF. The CDR3, as DNA: TGCAGTGCTAGTTGGGAGAACTATGGCTACACCTTC.